Following are 26 T cell receptor beta chains from one sample sequenced in a study of blood T cell repertoires in COVID-19. Assay: immunoSEQ multiplex PCR; the TCRdb copy retains only in-frame clones and omits some. The repertoire holds approximately 240,000 clones, with 84% as singletons. The sequenced material came from peripheral blood. Receptors were obtained from a woman older than 75 with active or convalescent COVID-19.

The chain couples TRBV6-1 to TRBJ2-5; D not certain. CDR1 MNHNS and CDR2 SASEGT come from the germline V gene. CDR3 length: 16 amino acids. V lost 3 bases, J lost 2 bases, and 16 bases lay in between. The CDR3 reads CASSEFTRHQQETQYF. The CDR3 DNA is TGTGCCAGCAGTGAGTTTACGAGACATCAACAAGAGACCCAGTACTTC.

The chain uses TRBV28 and TRBJ2-7; weak D call: TRBD2 (6 bases). The length of the CDR3 is 13 residues. V lost 7 bases and J 3 bases, leaving 13 bases between the germline ends. Per germline, CDR1 MDHEN and CDR2 SYDVKM. The CDR3 loop is CASNGGGGYEQYF. The DNA for the CDR3 is TGTGCCAGCAATGGGGGAGGAGGCTACGAGCAGTACTTC.

This clone is a singleton in its sample. CDR3 in amino acids: CASSVGSSGGSGNEQFF. The CDR3 coding sequence is TGTGCCAGCAGCGTAGGTTCTAGCGGGGGGTCGGGTAATGAGCAGTTCTTC. The chain links TRBV9 to TRBJ2-1; 11 positions agree with TRBD2. J lost 7 bases, V lost 0 bases, and 9 bases had no gene match. This CDR3 is 17 amino acids long. Germline V lookup: CDR1 SGDLS, CDR2 YYNGEE.

The V call is TRBV28, the J call TRBJ1-2; D possibly corresponds to TRBD1 (5 bases). In germline, CDR1 is MDHEN, CDR2 SYDVKM. V lost 3 bases, J lost 4 bases, and 15 bases lay in between. The CDR3 length is 15 residues. CDR3 sequence reads: CASSFVRAQSYGYTF. Written as DNA, the CDR3 is TGTGCCAGCAGTTTCGTCAGGGCTCAATCCTATGGCTACACCTTC.

This clone was observed a few times. J is TRBJ2-7 and V is TRBV19; 9 positions match TRBD2. The CDR3 sequence is 15 residues long. CDR1 and CDR2 from the germline V gene are LNHDA and SQIVND (reference sequence). Losses at the gene ends were 3 bases for V and 2 bases for J; bases not matched to a gene: 5. The CDR3 protein is CASSIAASGAYEQYF. CDR3 nucleotide sequence: TGTGCCAGTAGTATCGCGGCTAGCGGGGCCTACGAGCAGTACTTC.

This chain joins TRBV3-1 (or the pseudogene TRBV3-2) and TRBJ1-3, with 8 bases aligning to TRBD1. This CDR3 spans 16 amino acids. CDR1 LGHDT and CDR2 YNNKEL come from the germline V gene (reference sequence). The ends lost 7 bases at V and 4 bases at J; junction bases unmatched: 12. The CDR3 loop is CASTPVQGAVGNTIYF. For the CDR3, the DNA is TGTGCCAGCACCCCGGTCCAGGGGGCAGTGGGAAACACCATATATTTT.

This clone has only one observation. This chain links TRBV7-2 with TRBJ1-6; D is possibly TRBD1 (6 bases). Per germline, CDR1 SGHTA and CDR2 FQGNSA. Deletions cut 6 bases from V and 9 bases from J, with 15 bases between. CDR3 length equals 14 residues. This chain's CDR3 is CASSSPRGGSPLHF. The CDR3 DNA follows: TGTGCCAGCAGTTCACCGAGGGGGGGTTCACCCCTCCACTTT.

The V gene is TRBV2, the J gene TRBJ2-3, with D maybe TRBD2 (6 bases). This CDR3 comprises 14 residues. Trimming left V 7 bases short and J 0 bases short, with 11 bases between. Germline loops: CDR1 SNHLY, CDR2 FYNNEI. The CDR3 sequence is CASMGGVSTDTQYF. For the CDR3, the DNA is TGTGCCAGCATGGGCGGGGTAAGCACAGATACGCAGTATTTT.

The chain links TRBV19 to TRBJ1-1; 7 bases match TRBD1. CDR1 and CDR2 from the germline V gene are LNHDA and SQIVND (reference sequence). V lost 6 bases to trimming and J lost 2 bases; unmatched junction nucleotides: 3. The CDR3 sequence is 13 residues long. For the CDR3, the DNA is TGTGCCAGTAGACGACAGGGAAACACTGAAGCTTTCTTT. Translation: CASRRQGNTEAFF.

This clone was seen more than once but under ten times. The chain is built from TRBV6-2 or TRBV6-3 and TRBJ1-1, with D unresolved. V was trimmed by 6 bases and J by 11 bases, leaving 19 bases between them. Germline V lookup: CDR1 MNHEY, CDR2 SVGEGT. CDR3 length equals 13 residues. This CDR3 reads CASSSGVPLRAFF. CDR3 sequence (DNA): TGTGCCAGCAGCTCCGGGGTCCCACTGCGGGCTTTCTTT.

Note on this clone: The junction differs from germline at one of its ends, possibly a read error. V gene TRBV29-1 combines with J gene TRBJ2-3; 8 bases are shared with TRBD1. CDR3 length equals 12 residues. Germline V lookup: CDR1 SQVTM, CDR2 ANQGSEA. The CDR3 sequence is CSVEEAGTGPAF. The CDR3 DNA is TGCAGCGTTGAAGAGGCCGGGACAGGCCCCGCTTTT.

V gene TRBV7-3 combines with J gene TRBJ2-2; a weak D match, TRBD1 (5 bases). Germline V lookup: CDR1 SGHTA, CDR2 FQGTGA. Trimming shortened V by 2 bases and J by 6 bases, and 10 bases separated the two germline ends. This CDR3 is 14 amino acids long. CDR3 region: CASSLQGRAGELFF. CDR3 in DNA: TGTGCCAGCAGCTTACAGGGAAGGGCCGGGGAGCTGTTTTTT.

The V gene is TRBV9, the J gene TRBJ2-1; 9 bases agree with TRBD2. Germline-derived CDR1 and CDR2 are SGDLS and YYNGEE. The CDR3 sequence is 15 residues long. The trim removed 3 bases at V and 4 bases at J, leaving 5 bases unmatched. This chain's CDR3 is CASSALAGIYNEQFF. DNA for the CDR3: TGTGCCAGCAGCGCACTAGCGGGTATATACAATGAGCAGTTCTTC.

The chain carries TRBV9 and TRBJ2-1; maybe TRBD1 (5 bases). The ends were cut back, 3 bases at V and 3 bases at J, with 13 bases in the middle. Per the germline V gene, CDR1 is SGDLS and CDR2 is YYNGEE. The CDR3 has 15 amino acids. The DNA of the CDR3 is TGTGCCAGCAGCGCAACAGGCCTATACTACAATGAGCAGTTCTTC. This gives the protein CASSATGLYYNEQFF.

The J gene is TRBJ1-1, the V gene TRBV4-3; D unclear. The CDR3 covers 14 residues. Per germline, CDR1 LGHNA and CDR2 YSLEER. V was pared by 0 bases and J by 6 bases, with 11 bases between. In nucleotides, the CDR3 is TGCGCCAGCAGCCAAGAGAGGCAGAGGCCTGAAGCTTTCTTT. Protein sequence: CASSQERQRPEAFF.

V gene TRBV7-2 combines with J gene TRBJ2-5, with 9 bases that match TRBD2. CDR1 SGHTA and CDR2 FQGNSA come from the germline V gene. This CDR3 contains 16 residues. Trimming cost V 5 bases and J 5 bases; bases outside gene matches: 12. The CDR3 region is CASSLSSGRRGETQYF. The CDR3 nucleotides read TGTGCCAGCAGCCTGTCGAGCGGGAGGAGAGGCGAGACCCAGTACTTC.

There are many counts of this clone. The rearrangement links TRBV11-2 to TRBJ2-7, with 8 bases identical to TRBD1. The CDR3 has 16 amino acids. CDR1 is SGHAT and CDR2 is FQNNGV in the germline V gene. Losses at the gene ends were 5 bases for V and 2 bases for J; bases not matched to a gene: 11. The CDR3 here is CASSLNPGQATYEQYF. The DNA for the CDR3 is TGTGCCAGCAGCCTTAATCCGGGACAGGCGACCTACGAGCAGTACTTC.

The gene calls are TRBV15 and TRBJ1-3, with D maybe TRBD1 (5 bases). CDR1 and CDR2 (germline): LNHNV, YYDKDF (reference sequence). Trimming removed 2 bases at V and 4 bases at J, with 21 bases between. There are 18 residues in the CDR3. The CDR3 coding sequence is TGTGCCACCAGCAGATGGAGGGAGGGGTACTTATCCGGAAACACCATATATTTT. This gives the protein CATSRWREGYLSGNTIYF.

This clone was detected a few times. The rearrangement uses TRBV5-4 and TRBJ1-1, with D possibly matching TRBD1 (5 bases). V lost 3 bases, J lost 4 bases, and 16 bases lay in between. Germline assignment: CDR1 SGHNT and CDR2 YYREEE (reference sequence). The CDR3 consists of 15 residues. This chain's CDR3 is CASSSGGNRGTEAFF. CDR3 coding DNA: TGTGCCAGCAGCTCGGGGGGGAATAGGGGCACTGAAGCTTTCTTT. The variable domain in full, completed from reference TRBV5-4 and TRBJ1-1, reads ETGVTQSPTHLIKTRGQQVTLRCSSQSGHNTVSWYQQALGQGPQFIFQYYREEENGRGNFPPRFSGLQFPNYSSELNVNALELDDSALYLCASSSGGNRGTEAFFGQGTRLTVV.

The chain joins TRBV27 to TRBJ2-3; 7 bases line up with TRBD2. The CDR3 has 14 amino acids. CDR1 is MNHEY, CDR2 SMNVEV, per germline (reference sequence). The junction had 5 bases not matched to a gene; V was cut back by 3 bases and J by 5 bases. The CDR3 DNA reads as TGTGCCAGCAGTTTGCGTGGGAGGGGAGATACGCAGTATTTT. The encoded protein is CASSLRGRGDTQYF.

The table lists this clone with a few counts. V and J are TRBV6-2 or TRBV6-3 and TRBJ2-7, with TRBD1 matching 10 bases. The trim removed 6 bases at V and 0 bases at J, leaving 5 bases unmatched. Germline V CDR1 and CDR2: MNHEY, SVGEGT. This CDR3 has 15 residues. CDR3 in DNA: TGTGCCAGCAGCAGGACAGGGGGAATCTCCTACGAGCAGTACTTC. Its protein is CASSRTGGISYEQYF.

The chain has TRBV19 and TRBJ1-1, with no clear D. CDR1 and CDR2 from the germline V gene are LNHDA and SQIVND (reference sequence). Trimming took 7 bases from V and 9 from J, leaving 18 bases between them. This CDR3 is built from 13 residues. The CDR3, as DNA: TGTGCCAGTACCCTATCCCGGACTGGCAAAGCTTTCTTT. As protein: CASTLSRTGKAFF.

This clone occurred a few times. The chain links TRBV7-2 to TRBJ2-1, with a tentative D call TRBD2 (6 bases). Trimming removed 3 bases at V and 8 bases at J, with 14 bases between. Looked up from germline, CDR1 is SGHTA and CDR2 is FQGNSA. The CDR3 length is 14 residues. This CDR3 reads CASSLGGMGHEQFF. The CDR3 DNA is TGTGCCAGCAGCTTGGGCGGGATGGGGCATGAGCAGTTCTTC.

V and J are TRBV28 and TRBJ1-1; D remains ambiguous. This CDR3 is built from 14 residues. The V and J ends lost 7 bases and 0 bases respectively, with 12 bases between them. Germline values: CDR1 MDHEN, CDR2 SYDVKM. DNA of the CDR3: TGTGCCAGCACCCGAGGGCCGGTGAACACTGAAGCTTTCTTT. As protein: CASTRGPVNTEAFF.

This clone was found a few times. The chain employs TRBV6-1 and TRBJ2-7; 8 positions match TRBD1. CDR1 is MNHNS, CDR2 SASEGT, per germline. With V trimmed by 1 base and J by 2 bases, 4 bases remained unmatched. The CDR3 is 15 residues long. CDR3 coding DNA: TGTGCCAGCAGTGAAGGGGAGACAGGGGCCTACGAGCAGTACTTC. Protein sequence: CASSEGETGAYEQYF.

The CDR3 spells CASSRHTGTSGSQQFF. The CDR3 DNA reads TGTGCCAGCAGCCGACATACCGGGACTAGCGGGAGTCAGCAGTTCTTC. The V gene is TRBV14, the J gene TRBJ2-1; TRBD2 matches 14 bases. This CDR3 region has 16 residues. Trimming took 4 bases from V and 11 from J; bases not matched to a gene: 10. Germline values: CDR1 SGHDN, CDR2 FVKESK.